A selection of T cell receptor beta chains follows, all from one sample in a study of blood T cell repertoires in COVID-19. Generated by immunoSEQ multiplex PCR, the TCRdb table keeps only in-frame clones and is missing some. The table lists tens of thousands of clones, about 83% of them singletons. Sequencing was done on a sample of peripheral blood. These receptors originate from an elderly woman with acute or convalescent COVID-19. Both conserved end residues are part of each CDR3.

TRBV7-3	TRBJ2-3	CASSPPAAYTQYF
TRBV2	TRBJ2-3	CASRKVPGRISTDTQYF
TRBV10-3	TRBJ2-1	CAISEGGGYNEQFF
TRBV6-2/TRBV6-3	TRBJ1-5	CASSPDPHKEGLDQPQHF
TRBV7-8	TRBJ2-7	CASSPLVLAGTSRQYF
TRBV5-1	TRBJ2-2	CASSLWQGRNGELFF
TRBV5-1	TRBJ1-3	CASSLGGQNSGNTIYF
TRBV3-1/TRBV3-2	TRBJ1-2	CASRTGGLGYTF
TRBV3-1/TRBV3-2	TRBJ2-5	CASSPTGGGETQYF
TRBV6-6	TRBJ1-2	CASSNLWGDPGYGYTF
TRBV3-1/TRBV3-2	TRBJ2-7	CASSHGPYEQYF
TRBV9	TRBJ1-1	CASSVEGQGEAFF
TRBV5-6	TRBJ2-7	CASSLGAGTGEGEQYF
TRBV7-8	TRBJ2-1	CASSARGLVDEQFF
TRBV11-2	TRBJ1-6	CASSLEENSPLHF
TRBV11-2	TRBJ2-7	CASSLDGLFYEQYF
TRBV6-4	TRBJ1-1	CASSPDRGNTEAFF
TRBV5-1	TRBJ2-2	CASSLFTGENGELFF
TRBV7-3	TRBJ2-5	CASSLGAAPYQETQYF
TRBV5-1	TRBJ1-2	CASSSLPGEGYTF
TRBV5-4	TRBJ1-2	CASSLARGAVGYTF
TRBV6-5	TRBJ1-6	CAVTGGDNSPLHF
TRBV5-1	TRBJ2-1	CASNSGTSGGLSSYNEQFF
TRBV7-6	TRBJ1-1	CASSFDRVNTEAFF
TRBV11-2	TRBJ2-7	CASSPIGREISYEQYF
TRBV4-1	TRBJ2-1	CASSHAGGEQFF
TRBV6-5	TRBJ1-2	CASSYRGGGYTF
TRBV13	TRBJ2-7	CASSLEQGRDEQYF
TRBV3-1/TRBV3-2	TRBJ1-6	CASSQVAAGSPLHF
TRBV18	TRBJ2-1	CASSPGQGQYNEQFF
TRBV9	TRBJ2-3	CASSAGDRRSTDTQYF
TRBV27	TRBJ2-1	CASSPHLAGGPNEQFF
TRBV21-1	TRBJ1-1	CASSIEGGAWGPEAFF
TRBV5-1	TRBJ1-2	CASSPSPGDGYTF
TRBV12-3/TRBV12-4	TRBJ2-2	CASSPLTGELFF
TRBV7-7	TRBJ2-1	CASSLGGLGDEQFF
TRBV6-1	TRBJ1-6	CASSEDRRSNSPLHF
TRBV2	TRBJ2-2	CASSDKTTGELFF
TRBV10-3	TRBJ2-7	CAISKTSGSYEQYF
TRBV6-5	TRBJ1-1	CASSYWTGTSTEAFF
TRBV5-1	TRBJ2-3	CASSVDPAGNTDTQYF
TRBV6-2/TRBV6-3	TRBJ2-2	CASSYPSGRDTGELFF
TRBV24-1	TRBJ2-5	CATSDSTGGGETQYF
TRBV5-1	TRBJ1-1	CASSLQGAGNTEAFF
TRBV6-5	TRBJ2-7	CASSSGQGNPYEQYF
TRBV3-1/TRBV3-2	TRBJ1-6	CASSQDWERKAVTLWGQRNSPLHF